This is a list of T cell receptor beta chains from one sample in a study of radiation and T cells in renal cell carcinoma. The data were produced by immunoSEQ multiplex PCR, yet TCRdb's version contains in-frame clones alone and is incomplete. This table holds around 180,000 clones, 88% found once. Sample: blood, taken from a patient whose treatment included radiotherapy and nephrectomy. These receptors were taken from a woman aged 50 to 60 with renal cell carcinoma. Each CDR3 is given with its conserved first and last residue. Fields, in order: clone size, CDR3 length, J gene, D gene, V gene, CDR3 DNA, CDR3 protein. A D gene is named only where the DNA matches it firmly. Clone size is given for some rows only: seen once, a few or many times, or a class if the clone is expanded.

clone size: .
CDR3 length: 16
J gene: TRBJ1-2
D gene: TRBD1
V gene: TRBV6-5
CDR3 DNA: TGTGCCAGCAGTTACTCGAGGGTGACAGGGGTGGAAGGCTACACCTTC
CDR3 protein: CASSYSRVTGVEGYTF

clone size: .
CDR3 length: 14
J gene: TRBJ1-2
D gene: .
V gene: TRBV30
CDR3 DNA: TGTGCCTGGGCTAGAGACCGTGGGAAATATGGCTACACCTTC
CDR3 protein: CAWARDRGKYGYTF

clone size: .
CDR3 length: 14
J gene: TRBJ2-7
D gene: TRBD1
V gene: TRBV6-6
CDR3 DNA: TGTGCCAGCACCAAGGGACAGGGGGCATACGAGCAGTACTTC
CDR3 protein: CASTKGQGAYEQYF

clone size: .
CDR3 length: 15
J gene: TRBJ2-7
D gene: .
V gene: TRBV4-2
CDR3 DNA: TGTGCCAGCAGCCAAGGTCAGGGACCCTCCTACGAGCAGTACTTC
CDR3 protein: CASSQGQGPSYEQYF

clone size: once
CDR3 length: 14
J gene: TRBJ2-3
D gene: .
V gene: TRBV7-3
CDR3 DNA: TGTGCCAGCAGCTTAAACTGGGGCCCAGATACGCAGTATTTT
CDR3 protein: CASSLNWGPDTQYF

clone size: once
CDR3 length: 17
J gene: TRBJ2-3
D gene: .
V gene: TRBV4-1
CDR3 DNA: TGCGCCAGCAGCCAGATCCTCGCAGGAATTAGCACAGATACGCAGTATTTT
CDR3 protein: CASSQILAGISTDTQYF

clone size: .
CDR3 length: 16
J gene: TRBJ2-1
D gene: TRBD2
V gene: TRBV4-1
CDR3 DNA: TGCGCCAGCAGCCAAGTTAGACTAGCGGGGTACAATGAGCAGTTCTTC
CDR3 protein: CASSQVRLAGYNEQFF

clone size: .
CDR3 length: 14
J gene: TRBJ2-3
D gene: TRBD2
V gene: TRBV7-9
CDR3 DNA: TGTGCCAGCAGCCCTCCCGGGGGGACAGATACGCAGTATTTT
CDR3 protein: CASSPPGGTDTQYF

clone size: .
CDR3 length: 13
J gene: TRBJ2-1
D gene: .
V gene: TRBV10-3
CDR3 DNA: TGTGCCATCAGTGACTCGAATCCCAATGAGCAGTTCTTC
CDR3 protein: CAISDSNPNEQFF

clone size: .
CDR3 length: 14
J gene: TRBJ2-1
D gene: .
V gene: TRBV19
CDR3 DNA: TGTGCCAGTAGTCCCTTCTCAGCGGGTAATGAGCAGTTCTTC
CDR3 protein: CASSPFSAGNEQFF

clone size: .
CDR3 length: 16
J gene: TRBJ1-1
D gene: TRBD1
V gene: TRBV7-2
CDR3 DNA: TGTGCCAGCAGCTCGCCTCGGACAGGGGAAAACACTGAAGCTTTCTTT
CDR3 protein: CASSSPRTGENTEAFF